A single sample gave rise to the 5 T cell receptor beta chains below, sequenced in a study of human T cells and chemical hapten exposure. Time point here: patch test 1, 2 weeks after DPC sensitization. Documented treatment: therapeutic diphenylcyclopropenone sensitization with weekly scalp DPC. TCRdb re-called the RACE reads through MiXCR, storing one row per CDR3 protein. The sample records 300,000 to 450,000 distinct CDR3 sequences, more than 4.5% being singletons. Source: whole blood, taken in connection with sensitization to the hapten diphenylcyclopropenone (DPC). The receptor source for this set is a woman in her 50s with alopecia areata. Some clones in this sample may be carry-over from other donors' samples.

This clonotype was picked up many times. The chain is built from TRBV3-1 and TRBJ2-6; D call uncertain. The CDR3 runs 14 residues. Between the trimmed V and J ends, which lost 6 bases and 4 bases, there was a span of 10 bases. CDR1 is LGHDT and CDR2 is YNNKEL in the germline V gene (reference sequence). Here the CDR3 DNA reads TGTGCCAGCAGAGGGTTTTCCGGGGCCAACGTCCTGACTTTC. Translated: CASRGFSGANVLTF.

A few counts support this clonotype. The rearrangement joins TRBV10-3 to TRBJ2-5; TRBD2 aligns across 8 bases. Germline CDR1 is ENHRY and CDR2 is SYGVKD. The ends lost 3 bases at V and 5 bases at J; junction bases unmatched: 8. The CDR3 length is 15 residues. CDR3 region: CAISDDSGSSETQYF. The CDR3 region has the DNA TGTGCCATCAGTGACGACAGCGGGAGCAGCGAGACCCAGTACTTC.

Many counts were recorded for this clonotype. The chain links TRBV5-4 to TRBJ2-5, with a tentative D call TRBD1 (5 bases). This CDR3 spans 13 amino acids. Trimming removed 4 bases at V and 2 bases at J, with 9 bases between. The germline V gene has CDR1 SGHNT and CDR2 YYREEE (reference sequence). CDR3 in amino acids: CASSMTEQETQYF. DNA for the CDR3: TGTGCCAGCAGCATGACAGAGCAAGAGACCCAGTACTTC.

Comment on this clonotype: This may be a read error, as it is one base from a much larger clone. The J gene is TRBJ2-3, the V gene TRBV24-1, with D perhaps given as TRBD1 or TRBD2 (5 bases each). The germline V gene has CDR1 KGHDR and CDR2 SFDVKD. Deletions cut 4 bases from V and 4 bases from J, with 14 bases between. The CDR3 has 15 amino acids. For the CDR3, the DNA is TGTGCCACCAGTGAGGGGCCGTGGGACGCAGATACGCAGTATTTT. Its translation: CATSEGPWDADTQYF.

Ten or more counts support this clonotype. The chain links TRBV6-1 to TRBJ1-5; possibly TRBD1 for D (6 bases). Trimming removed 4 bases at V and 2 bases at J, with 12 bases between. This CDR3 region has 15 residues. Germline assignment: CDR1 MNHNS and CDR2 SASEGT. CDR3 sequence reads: CASSGTEIGNQPQHF. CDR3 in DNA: TGTGCCAGCAGTGGGACAGAAATTGGCAATCAGCCCCAGCATTTT.